These 8 T cell receptor beta chains share one sample of origin, sequenced in a study of Ad26.COV2.S vaccination and SARS-CoV-2 variants. The repertoire was sequenced with immunoSEQ multiplex PCR; TCRdb's copy has only in-frame clones and lacks some. Seen here are about 350,000 clones, more than 85% observed once, and the top ten hold under 6%. Treatment specified: some 20 received Ad26.COV2.S at low or high dose, single or two shots; five or six received placebo; per-sample allocation not given. Specimen acquisition occurred on day 63 following the initial vaccine or placebo injection. Sequencing was performed on peripheral blood, taken in a trial of Ad26.COV2.S vaccine versus placebo. Source of these receptors: a person aged 18 to 65 who received the Ad26.COV2.S COVID-19 vaccine or a placebo.

The rearrangement joins TRBV19 to TRBJ2-7; D may be TRBD2 (7 bases). The CDR3 runs to 15 residues. Germline lookup yields CDR1 LNHDA and CDR2 SQIVND (reference sequence). V lost 3 bases, J lost 1 base, and 13 bases lay in between. CDR3 coding DNA: TGTGCCAGTAGTATCAGCGGGACACTATCCTACGAGCAGTACTTC. Amino acids: CASSISGTLSYEQYF.

Points on this clone: This same CDR3 is encoded by further DNA sequences in the sample. This CDR3 reads CASSLGAYNEQFF. The CDR3 bases are TGCGCCAGCAGCTTAGGGGCTTACAATGAGCAGTTCTTC. V and J are TRBV5-1 and TRBJ2-1; D is possibly TRBD1 (5 bases). V gave up 2 bases and J gave up 4 bases, with 7 bases separating them. In germline, CDR1 is SGHRS, CDR2 YFSETQ. The CDR3 contains 13 residues.

The rearrangement links TRBV20-1 to TRBJ1-4; 9 bases line up with TRBD1. This CDR3 is built from 13 residues. Per the germline V gene, CDR1 is DFQATT and CDR2 is SNEGSKA (reference sequence). The J segment lost 8 bases and the V segment lost 3 bases, leaving 4 bases of the junction unmatched. CDR3 loop: CSASGTGYEKLFF. The CDR3 DNA is TGCAGTGCTAGTGGGACAGGGTACGAAAAACTGTTTTTT.

The J gene is TRBJ2-1, the V gene TRBV6-5, with TRBD1 identical over 9 bases. The germline V gene has CDR1 MNHEY and CDR2 SVGAGI. V shed 6 bases and J 7 bases; nucleotides not matched to a gene: 7. This CDR3 region has 14 residues. CDR3 bases: TGTGCCAGCAGCCGGGACAGGGCTACAAATGAGCAGTTCTTC. Translation: CASSRDRATNEQFF.

This clone was observed a few times. The CDR3 nucleotides read TGTGCCAGCAGTGAACCGTTGACTAGCGGGGATTATACGCAGTATTTT. As protein: CASSEPLTSGDYTQYF. This chain joins TRBV2 and TRBJ2-3; 11 bases line up with TRBD2. CDR1 is SNHLY and CDR2 is FYNNEI in the germline V gene. This CDR3 comprises 16 residues. V was clipped by 2 bases and J by 7 bases; unmatched bases: 8. Full variable domain (remainder filled in from reference TRBV2 and TRBJ2-3): EPEVTQTPSHQVTQMGQEVILRCVPISNHLYFYWYRQILGQKVEFLVSFYNNEISEKSEIFDDQFSVERPDGSNFTLKIRSTKLEDSAMYFCASSEPLTSGDYTQYFGPGTRLTVL.

The V gene is TRBV2, the J gene TRBJ1-2; possibly TRBD1 for D (5 bases). Germline V gene data show CDR1 as SNHLY and CDR2 as FYNNEI. V shed 2 bases and J shed 7 bases, with 14 bases lying between them. The CDR3 consists of 14 residues. The CDR3 loop is CASSEFQGLGGYTF. In DNA form, the CDR3 reads TGTGCCAGCAGTGAATTTCAGGGATTGGGTGGCTACACCTTC.

This chain connects TRBV5-5 to TRBJ1-3, with 11 bases identical to TRBD1. The V gene's germline CDR1 is SGHKS and CDR2 YYEKEE (reference sequence). Germline trimming cut 2 bases from V and 5 bases from J; bases unmatched to any gene: 9. The CDR3 sequence is 17 residues long. CDR3 sequence: CASSFNSGQGARNTIYF. DNA of the CDR3: TGTGCCAGCAGCTTCAACTCAGGACAGGGGGCAAGAAACACCATATATTTT.

The chain joins TRBV28 to TRBJ2-1, with 9 bases matching TRBD2. From germline, CDR1 is MDHEN and CDR2 SYDVKM. V shed 1 base and J 4 bases; nucleotides not matched to a gene: 20. The CDR3 runs to 21 residues. This chain's CDR3 is CASSLSSKGLAGPSAYNEQFF. Written as DNA, the CDR3 is TGTGCCAGCAGTTTATCATCAAAAGGGCTAGCGGGGCCCTCTGCATACAATGAGCAGTTCTTC.